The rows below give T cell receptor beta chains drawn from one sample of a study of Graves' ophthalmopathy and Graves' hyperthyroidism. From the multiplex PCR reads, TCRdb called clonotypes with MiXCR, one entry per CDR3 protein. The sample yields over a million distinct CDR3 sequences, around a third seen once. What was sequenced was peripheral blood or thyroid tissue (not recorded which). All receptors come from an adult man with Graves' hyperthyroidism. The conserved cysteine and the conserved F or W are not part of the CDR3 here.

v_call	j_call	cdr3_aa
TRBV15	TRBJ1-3	ATSNPHRDTSSGNTIY
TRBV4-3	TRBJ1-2	ASSQDHDGAARGYT
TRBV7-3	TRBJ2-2	ASSLEGSSGELF
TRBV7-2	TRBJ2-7	ASTPGGLPYEQY
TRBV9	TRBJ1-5	ASSVGQDIETQH
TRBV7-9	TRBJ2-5	ATSGQGAISGGETQY
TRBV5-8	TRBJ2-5	ASSTDQETQY
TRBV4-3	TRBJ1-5	ASSRDLLGQPQH
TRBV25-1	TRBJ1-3	ASFSGTYSGNTIY
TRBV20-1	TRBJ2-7	SAPRDTRSYEQY
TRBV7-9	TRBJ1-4	ASSFEGQASEKLF
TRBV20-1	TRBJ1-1	SARQGAMNTEAF
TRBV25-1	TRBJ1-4	ACSARGRGEKLF
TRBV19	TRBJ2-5	ASSIGGLAGGLKTQY
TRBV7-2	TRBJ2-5	ASSPSRVTWQETQY
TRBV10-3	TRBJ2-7	AIGLGTTVRYEQY
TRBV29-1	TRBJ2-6	SVELPDGGNVLT
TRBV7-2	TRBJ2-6	ASSLAGDGRRSSGANVLT
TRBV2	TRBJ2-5	ASSGTETQY
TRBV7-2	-	ASSSRTGLGNEQF
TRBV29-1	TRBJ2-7	SVGGRTGGYEQY
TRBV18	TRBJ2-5	ASSPPVGGAEVETQY
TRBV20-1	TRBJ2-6	SAEKVAGANVLT
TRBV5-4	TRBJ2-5	ASSFGGSLSGETQY
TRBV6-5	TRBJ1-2	ASRTTGRDGYT
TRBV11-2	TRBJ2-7	ASSLPGASFTEQY
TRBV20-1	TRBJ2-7	SASEAGTYEQY
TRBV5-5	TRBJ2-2	ASSSGDWTGELF
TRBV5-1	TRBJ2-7	ASSRQGGEGEQY
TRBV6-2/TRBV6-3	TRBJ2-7	ASSSWTGTYEQY
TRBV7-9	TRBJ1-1	ASSTPSMNTEAF
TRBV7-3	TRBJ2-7	ASSPYGLAGEYEQY
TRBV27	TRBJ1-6	ASSSRQGALPPLH
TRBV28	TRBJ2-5	ASSLAPVGRETQY
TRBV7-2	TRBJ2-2	ASSLALGQSGELF
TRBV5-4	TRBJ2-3	ASSLGGYTDTQY